One TCR beta chain is described in this entry. What it binds is not known. The data derive from a study of shared clonotypes between healthy human individuals. Study at large: Researchers assigned three CD4 naive, three CD4 memory, two CD8 naive and one CD8 memory plate to each donor. The study's findings and limits: Of the naive CD4 clonotypes, about 5% were shared across several donors. All-four-donor shared clonotypes had higher generation probabilities than non-shared clonotypes did.

Germline V lookup: CDR1 SNHLY, CDR2 FYNNEI. The V segment lost 8 bases and the J segment 0 bases; nucleotides outside the gene matches: 4. The CDR3 totals 14 residues. In the source study's methods: Junction-only sequences produced by ImmunoSEQ had no quality scores, so filtering differed. Here immunoSEQ multiplex PCR was the method, and the copy in TCRdb shows in-frame clones only, minus some. V, J and clone size derive from that table, while D and trimming were established from the DNA sequence. The table shows approximately 720,000 clones, with about 91% occurring only once. CD45RO-negative, CCR7-positively selected cells formed the naive CD8 fraction, excluding terminally differentiated effector memory CD45RA+ cells.

This TCR was sampled from a man aged 25 to 40 in good health. Sequencing was done on a sample of naive CD8+ T cells sorted from blood. V is TRBV2 and J is TRBJ2-7; 10 bases map to TRBD2. The CDR3 spells CASSTSGPSYEQYF. The CDR3 nucleotides read TGTGCCAGCTCGACTAGCGGGCCCTCCTACGAGCAGTACTTC.